This section outlines one T cell receptor beta chain sequence together with its context. This clonotype occurred a few times. Its target antigen remains unknown. No per-base quality is available; no much larger clone lies one base away. A distance of 21 bases separates the germline ends of V and J, which lose 4 bases and 9 bases respectively. The CDR3, from cysteine to phenylalanine, totals 17 residues. The entry retains the CDR3 DNA only, 51 bases that are in frame from base 1. According to the germline V gene, CDR1 reads KGHDR and CDR2 reads SFDVKD. The sample is drawn from a study of T cell repertoires in cytomegalovirus infection (dated by TCRdb to the late 2010s). Turning to the overall study: The peptide stimulations were aimed at well-studied HLA-B-restricted epitopes as well as recently identified HLA-C-restricted CMV epitopes, whose presentation resists viral immunomodulation. Because public TCR beta signatures pointed to carriage of CMV infection together with the matching HLA type, the HLA type of each donor mattered for the analysis. Beyond this particular receptor, the publication reports: In both this cohort and an independent cohort of some 380 donors, the cumulative frequency of public TCR beta family members distinguished carriers of CMV infection plus the relevant HLA type. The ex vivo response was dominated by HLA-C-restricted CMV-specific TCR beta clonotypes, which also provided the single most frequent clonotype in two of eight donors.

Reading the label with the study, this specimen's treatment or condition is: in vitro stimulation with specific CMV peptide epitopes to enrich CMV-specific T cells. TCRdb names Illumina HiSeq 1500 as the instrument used. Using fastp at Q25 and MiXCR, TCRdb reprocessed the public reads and kept productive beta chains. Each CDR3 protein gets just one entry, which takes the most common genes and DNA from the rows behind it. The sample includes around 900,000 distinct CDR3 sequences, with about a third observed a single time. 13% of the sample is taken by the ten largest. This specimen was cultured CD8+ T cells from PBMCs, taken from culture after CMV antigen stimulation. In this chain, TRBV24-1 is recombined with TRBJ1-6; confidence is insufficient to name the D gene. The receptor comes from a human donor in good health (CMV status not recorded). Some clones in this sample may be carry-over from other donors' samples. The nucleotide sequence reads TGTGCCACCAGTGACCCCCCCTTTGATGGCATAGCTTCACCCCTCCACTTT. Translation gives CATSDPPFDGIASPLHF.